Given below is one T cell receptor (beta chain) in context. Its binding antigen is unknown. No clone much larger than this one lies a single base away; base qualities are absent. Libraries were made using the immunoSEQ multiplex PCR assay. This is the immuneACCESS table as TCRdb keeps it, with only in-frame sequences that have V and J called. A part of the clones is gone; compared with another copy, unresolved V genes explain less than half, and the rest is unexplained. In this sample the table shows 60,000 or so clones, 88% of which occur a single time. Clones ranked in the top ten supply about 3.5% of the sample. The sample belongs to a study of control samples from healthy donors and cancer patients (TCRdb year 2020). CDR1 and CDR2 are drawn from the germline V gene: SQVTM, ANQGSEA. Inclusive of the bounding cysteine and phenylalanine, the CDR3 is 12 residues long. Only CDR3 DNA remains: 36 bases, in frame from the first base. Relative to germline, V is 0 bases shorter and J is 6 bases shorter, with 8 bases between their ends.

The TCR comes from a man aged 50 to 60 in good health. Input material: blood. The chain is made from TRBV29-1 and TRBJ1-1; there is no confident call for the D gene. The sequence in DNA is TGCAGCGTTGAAGACTACCGAGCTGAAGCTTTCTTT. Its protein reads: CSVEDYRAEAFF.